These 29 T cell receptor beta chains originate from one sample sequenced in a study of blood T cell repertoires in COVID-19. Using immunoSEQ multiplex PCR, the repertoire was profiled, and TCRdb retains in-frame clones only, with some absent. The sample contains approximately 21,000 clones, around 67% of which appear only once. Sequenced input: peripheral blood. These receptors originate from a human donor in a cohort sampled during active or convalescent COVID-19.

J is TRBJ2-1 and V is TRBV28, with D perhaps TRBD2 (6 bases). This CDR3 has 15 residues. Between the trimmed V and J ends, which lost 10 bases and 6 bases, there was a span of 22 bases. Germline V CDR1 and CDR2: MDHEN, SYDVKM. The CDR3 here is CATDSGRLVSNEQFF. In DNA, the CDR3 is TGTGCCACCGACAGTGGTCGACTAGTAAGCAATGAGCAGTTCTTC. Full variable domain (remainder filled in from reference TRBV28 and TRBJ2-1): DVKVTQSSRYLVKRTGEKVFLECVQDMDHENMFWYRQDPGLGLRLIYFSYDVKMKEKGDIPEGYSVSREKKERFSLILESASTNQTSMYLCATDSGRLVSNEQFFGPGTRLTVL.

The chain recombines TRBV7-6 with TRBJ2-5, with D maybe TRBD2 (5 bases). The CDR3 sequence is 14 residues long. The V and J ends lost 2 bases and 5 bases respectively, with 12 bases between them. Germline V gene lookup returns CDR1 SGHVS and CDR2 FNYEAQ. CDR3 DNA sequence: TGTGCCAGCAGCTTAAGAGGGTTGGGGGAGACCCAGTACTTC. This gives the protein CASSLRGLGETQYF.

This chain joins TRBV5-1 and TRBJ1-4, with TRBD1 matching over 9 bases. With 3 bases clipped from V and 3 bases from J, the junction kept 12 bases outside the gene matches. CDR1 is SGHRS, CDR2 YFSETQ, per germline. This CDR3 comprises 18 residues. This CDR3 is CASSYATGGRISNEKLFF. Written as DNA, the CDR3 is TGCGCCAGCAGCTACGCCACAGGGGGCAGAATATCTAATGAAAAACTGTTTTTT.

The rearrangement links TRBV13 to TRBJ2-3; 11 bases map to TRBD2. The CDR3 sequence is 21 residues long. The V gene end was trimmed by 2 bases and the J gene end by 0 bases; junction bases not matched to a gene: 16. From germline, CDR1 is PRHDT and CDR2 FYEKMQ (reference sequence). The CDR3 protein is CASSLTLRLAGGSGSTDTQYF. DNA for the CDR3: TGTGCCAGCAGCTTAACCCTGCGGCTAGCGGGAGGATCGGGGAGCACAGATACGCAGTATTTT. The full variable domain, completed using reference TRBV13 and TRBJ2-3, is AAGVIQSPRHLIKEKRETATLKCYPIPRHDTVYWYQQGPGQDPQFLISFYEKMQSDKGSIPDRFSAQQFSDYHSELNMSSLELGDSALYFCASSLTLRLAGGSGSTDTQYFGPGTRLTVL.

V gene TRBV3-1 (or the pseudogene TRBV3-2) combines with J gene TRBJ1-4; the D gene is possibly TRBD1 (5 bases). V lost 4 bases and J lost 5, with 11 bases in between. Germline assignment: CDR1 LGHDT and CDR2 YNNKEL (reference sequence). The CDR3 length is 14 residues. CDR3 in DNA: TGTGCCAGCAGCCCCCTGGGGGGGAATGAAAAACTGTTTTTT. Translation: CASSPLGGNEKLFF.

The CDR3 protein is CASSPDRGGRNEQFF. CDR3 DNA: TGTGCCAGTAGCCCCGACCGAGGAGGGCGAAATGAGCAGTTCTTC. The rearrangement joins TRBV19 to TRBJ2-1, with D possibly matching TRBD2 (6 bases). The CDR3 runs to 15 residues. With 6 bases removed from V and 7 bases from J, the gap between germline ends came to 19 bases. Germline V CDR1 and CDR2: LNHDA, SQIVND (reference sequence).

This chain connects TRBV4-1 to TRBJ2-3; D possibly corresponds to TRBD2 (6 bases). Germline-derived CDR1 and CDR2 are MGHRA and YSYEKL. There are 16 residues in the CDR3. V lost 2 bases and J 1 base, leaving 13 bases between the germline ends. CDR3 coding DNA: TGCGCCAGCAGCCAAACCGGGACTTTGGGCACAGATACGCAGTATTTT. It encodes CASSQTGTLGTDTQYF.

This clone was recorded only once. This chain uses TRBV28 with TRBJ2-5; 9 nucleotides agree with TRBD2. Trimming at V came to 10 bases and at J to 3 bases, leaving 6 bases not matched to a gene. The germline V gene has CDR1 MDHEN and CDR2 SYDVKM. This CDR3 has 13 residues. The CDR3 region has the DNA TGTGCCATCCGCGGGGGGGCAAAAGAGACCCAGTACTTC. Translation: CAIRGGAKETQYF.

The chain is built from TRBV28 and TRBJ1-6; possible D gene TRBD1, 6 bases. V was trimmed by 10 bases and J by 7 bases, leaving 20 bases between them. This CDR3 has 15 residues. Per germline, CDR1 MDHEN and CDR2 SYDVKM. The CDR3 sequence: CATKTQGTANSPLHF. The CDR3 DNA sequence: TGTGCCACAAAGACACAGGGAACGGCAAATTCACCCCTCCACTTT.

The rearrangement links TRBV11-1 to TRBJ2-2; D is possibly TRBD1 (5 bases). The V end lost 5 bases, the J end lost 4 bases, and 17 bases lay between the germline ends. The CDR3 spans 16 residues. Germline V lookup: CDR1 SGHAT, CDR2 FQDESV (reference sequence). The CDR3 sequence: CASSHRDSRVTGELFF. CDR3 in DNA: TGTGCCAGCAGCCACCGAGACTCCAGGGTCACCGGGGAGCTGTTTTTT.

J is TRBJ2-4 and V is TRBV15, with 8 bases matching TRBD2. The CDR3 spans 16 residues. CDR1 and CDR2 (germline): LNHNV, YYDKDF (reference sequence). The V and J ends lost 5 bases and 0 bases, in that order; junction bases with no gene match: 6. This CDR3 is CATSAGGPLAKNIQYF. CDR3 bases: TGTGCCACCAGCGCGGGGGGTCCTCTAGCCAAAAACATTCAGTACTTC.

This chain joins TRBV2 and TRBJ1-4; D possibly corresponds to TRBD1 (6 bases). CDR3 length equals 15 residues. The germline gives CDR1 SNHLY, CDR2 FYNNEI. Trimming pared 6 bases from V and 0 bases from J, leaving 11 bases between. The CDR3 DNA sequence: TGTGCCAGCAGGCTCAGGGGCCCAACTAATGAAAAACTGTTTTTT. Translation: CASRLRGPTNEKLFF.

The chain joins TRBV10-2 to TRBJ1-2; 7 positions agree with TRBD1. The CDR3 consists of 15 residues. CDR1 and CDR2 from the germline V gene are WSHSY and SAAADI. The V gene end was trimmed by 3 bases and the J gene end by 6 bases; junction bases not matched to a gene: 10. CDR3 in amino acids: CASSERVGGADGYTF. The CDR3 bases are TGCGCCAGCAGTGAAAGGGTAGGGGGCGCCGATGGCTACACCTTC.

V gene TRBV6-5 combines with J gene TRBJ2-1, with TRBD2 as a possible D gene (6 bases). The germline V gene has CDR1 MNHEY and CDR2 SVGAGI. V was shortened by 0 bases and J by 3 bases, with 12 bases between the two germline ends. The CDR3 has 16 amino acids. The CDR3 DNA reads TGTGCCAGCAGTTACTCCATCCGGGGGAGCTACAATGAGCAGTTCTTC. Its protein product is CASSYSIRGSYNEQFF.

V is TRBV21-1 and J is TRBJ2-7; TRBD2, the table's D call, lacks a check against the DNA. TRBV21-1 is a known pseudogene. The length of the CDR3 is 15 residues. The CDR3 coding sequence is TGTGCCAGCATCCTAACGACTAGCGCCAGATACGAGCAGTACTTC. This sequence encodes CASILTTSARYEQYF.

This clone came up a few times. The chain combines TRBV7-2 with TRBJ2-3; TRBD2 matches at 11 bases. The V gene end was trimmed by 5 bases and the J gene end by 4 bases; junction bases not matched to a gene: 5. The germline V gene encodes CDR1 SGHTA and CDR2 FQGNSA. This CDR3 is built from 15 residues. CDR3 residues: CASSPTSGRSDTQYF. The DNA of the CDR3 is TGTGCCAGCAGCCCAACTAGCGGGAGATCAGATACGCAGTATTTT.

The chain employs TRBV2 and TRBJ1-1; D gene ambiguous. CDR3 length: 12 amino acids. CDR1 and CDR2 from the germline V gene are SNHLY and FYNNEI. V lost 3 bases to trimming and J lost 7 bases, with 9 bases between them. As DNA, the CDR3 is TGTGCCAGCAGTGAGGCGGGGATTGAAGCTTTCTTT. Its protein is CASSEAGIEAFF.

V is TRBV6-6 and J is TRBJ2-7; the match to TRBD2 covers 7 bases. V was pared by 2 bases and J by 5 bases, with 6 bases of the junction left unmatched. The CDR3 sequence is 14 residues long. Germline V gene data show CDR1 as MNHNY and CDR2 as SVGAGI (reference sequence). The CDR3 sequence is CASSYGNSGHEQYF. CDR3 coding DNA: TGTGCCAGCAGTTACGGGAATAGCGGGCACGAGCAGTACTTC.

This clone came up a few times. The chain is built from TRBV6-5 and TRBJ1-2; D is perhaps TRBD1 (5 bases). V was shortened by 6 bases and J by 4 bases, with 18 bases between the two germline ends. The CDR3 consists of 15 residues. Germline V gene data show CDR1 as MNHEY and CDR2 as SVGAGI. CDR3 DNA: TGTGCCAGCAGAGCCTCTCGGGGGGAGGTCTATGGCTACACCTTC. Translating gives CASRASRGEVYGYTF.

This clone turned up a few times. The V gene is TRBV10-1, the J gene TRBJ2-1; 11 nucleotides align to TRBD2. The CDR3 runs to 14 residues. Germline V lookup: CDR1 WNHNN, CDR2 SYGVQD (reference sequence). V was pared by 6 bases and J by 7 bases, with 5 bases of the junction left unmatched. Here the CDR3 DNA reads TGCGCCAGCAGCCCTAGCGGGGGGTGGAATGAGCAGTTCTTC. Translation: CASSPSGGWNEQFF.

The chain links TRBV3-1 (or the pseudogene TRBV3-2) to TRBJ1-2; 7 nucleotides line up with TRBD1. With 3 bases clipped from V and 5 bases from J, the junction kept 3 bases outside the gene matches. The length of the CDR3 is 13 residues. The germline CDR1 and CDR2 sequences are LGHDT and YNNKEL (reference sequence). The chain's CDR3 is CASSHPRGYGYTF. In DNA, the CDR3 is TGTGCCAGCAGCCATCCCAGGGGGTATGGCTACACCTTC.

In its sample, this clone was seen a few times. The rearrangement joins TRBV3-1 (or the pseudogene TRBV3-2) to TRBJ2-1; TRBD2 is a possible D gene (6 bases). The CDR3 is 16 amino acids. V was cut by 3 bases and J by 5 bases, with 17 bases left in between. Germline V gives CDR1 LGHDT, CDR2 YNNKEL (reference sequence). CDR3 sequence (DNA): TGTGCCAGCAGCCACGCGGGACTCTTAAAACACAATGAGCAGTTCTTC. Encoded protein: CASSHAGLLKHNEQFF.

This chain links TRBV7-8 with TRBJ2-3; 7 bases line up with TRBD2. CDR3 size: 13 residues. The J segment lost 4 bases and the V segment lost 5 bases, leaving 3 bases of the junction unmatched. CDR1 is SGHVS and CDR2 is FQNEAQ in the germline V gene. CDR3 protein: CASSPRGADTQYF. The CDR3 DNA reads TGTGCCAGCAGCCCCCGGGGGGCAGATACGCAGTATTTT. The whole variable domain, remainder taken from reference TRBV7-8 and TRBJ2-3, is GAGVSQSPRYKVAKRGQDVALRCDPISGHVSLFWYQQALGQGPEFLTYFQNEAQLDKSGLPSDRFFAERPEGSVSTLKIQRTQQEDSAVYLCASSPRGADTQYFGPGTRLTVL.

The chain links TRBV6-5 to TRBJ2-2, with TRBD1 matching over 7 bases. After removal of 6 bases from V and 6 bases from J, the junction contained 4 bases not matched to a gene. This CDR3 has 13 amino acids. Per germline, CDR1 MNHEY and CDR2 SVGAGI. The CDR3 bases are TGTGCCAGCAGCTTGGACAGGCCCGGGGAGCTGTTTTTT. This codes for CASSLDRPGELFF.

This chain links TRBV7-9 with TRBJ1-6, with D possibly being TRBD1 (5 bases). Per germline, CDR1 SEHNR and CDR2 FQNEAQ (reference sequence). The CDR3 spans 16 residues. Trimming removed 6 bases at V and 6 bases at J, with 18 bases between. The CDR3 nucleotides are TGTGCCAGCAGTCCGGACATCCCCATCGGTAATTCACCCCTCCACTTT. Residues: CASSPDIPIGNSPLHF.

This chain uses TRBV4-1 with TRBJ1-4, with D possibly being TRBD1 (6 bases). CDR1 is MGHRA, CDR2 YSYEKL, per germline. This CDR3 has 16 amino acids. V lost 5 bases and J lost 7, with 20 bases in between. The CDR3 DNA follows: TGCGCCAGCAGCACTGTAGTGGGGGCATGGGGTGAAAAACTGTTTTTT. It translates to CASSTVVGAWGEKLFF.

The chain links TRBV2 to TRBJ1-1, with 7 bases lining up with TRBD1. Unmatched junction bases numbered 10, after V lost 6 bases and J lost 0 bases. Germline V CDR1 and CDR2: SNHLY, FYNNEI. This CDR3 has 16 residues. CDR3 in DNA: TGTGCCAGCAGATTGACAGGGATTTTCTTGAACACTGAAGCTTTCTTT. It translates to CASRLTGIFLNTEAFF.

The V gene is TRBV9, the J gene TRBJ2-2, with 12 nucleotides matching TRBD2. Trimming took 0 bases from V and 6 from J; bases not matched to a gene: 6. CDR1 SGDLS and CDR2 YYNGEE come from the germline V gene. The length of the CDR3 is 17 residues. CDR3 nucleotide sequence: TGTGCCAGCAGCGTAGCTCCTAGCGGGAGGGGCCCCGGGGAGCTGTTTTTT. Translation: CASSVAPSGRGPGELFF.

The V and J genes are TRBV14 and TRBJ2-7; no clear D. There are 13 residues in the CDR3. Between the trimmed V and J ends, which lost 4 bases and 3 bases, there was a span of 10 bases. The germline CDR1 and CDR2 sequences are SGHDN and FVKESK. For the CDR3, the DNA is TGTGCCAGCAGCCTTTCCACCGGCTACGAGCAGTACTTC. It specifies CASSLSTGYEQYF.